This section outlines one T cell receptor (beta chain) sequence together with its context. Its antigen is as yet unknown. Produced via immunoSEQ multiplex PCR; TCRdb's table is partial and in-frame only. The repertoire holds tens of thousands of clones, with 70% to 90% as singletons. These data originate in a study of a mutant IDH1 vaccine in newly diagnosed glioma. Study information: Patients had received radiotherapy, temozolomide, or both previously, most receiving both.

This CDR3 spans 15 amino acids. Germline V gene sequence: CDR1 SNHLY, CDR2 FYNNEI. Time point: baseline, week 1 (first vaccination visit). The treatment denotes: pre-vaccination baseline after standard-of-care therapy. Study-wide results and limits: Pseudoprogression seemed unlinked to shifts in top peripheral T cell clonotypes.

Sequencing used PBMCs, obtained from a glioma patient treated with radiotherapy, temozolomide or both. The gene calls are TRBV2 and TRBJ2-5, with 9 bases identical to TRBD1. The DNA matches TRBJ2-7 better at its end, which makes the J call doubtful. This clonotype was sampled from a man in his thirties or forties with glioma. The CDR3 coding sequence is TGTGCCAGCACCGGGACAGGGATCCCATCCTACGAGCAGTACTTC. Translated: CASTGTGIPSYEQYF.